This entry lists 23 T cell receptor beta chains sequenced from one sample in a study of blood T cell repertoires in COVID-19. Method: immunoSEQ multiplex PCR; TCRdb's copy keeps in-frame clones and lacks some. Of 130,000 or so clones in the sample, 70% to 90% are singletons; the top ten hold nearly 3.5%. The sample consisted of PBMCs or T cells enriched from blood (not recorded which). The receptors here all came from a woman in her fifties or sixties with acute COVID-19.

This clone was picked up a small number of times. The rearrangement links TRBV28 to TRBJ1-2; 12 nucleotides match TRBD1. The CDR3 covers 15 residues. CDR1 and CDR2 from the germline V gene are MDHEN and SYDVKM. With V trimmed by 5 bases and J by 6 bases, 7 bases remained unmatched. The CDR3 region has the DNA TGTGCCAGCAGTAGTGGGACAGGGGGCTCCAATGGCTACACCTTC. This codes for CASSSGTGGSNGYTF.

Only a few counts were recorded for this clone. This chain connects TRBV7-3 to TRBJ2-1, with TRBD2 identical over 12 bases. The J segment lost 9 bases and the V segment lost 8 bases, leaving 11 bases of the junction unmatched. The CDR3 spans 15 residues. Looked up from germline, CDR1 is SGHTA and CDR2 is FQGTGA. The CDR3 loop is CASSTHLAGGAEQFF. The CDR3, as DNA: TGTGCCAGCTCCACGCACCTAGCGGGAGGGGCTGAGCAGTTCTTC. The variable domain in full, completed from reference TRBV7-3 and TRBJ2-1, reads GAGVSQTPSNKVTEKGKYVELRCDPISGHTALYWYRQSLGQGPEFLIYFQGTGAADDSGLPNDRFFAVRPEGSVSTLKIQRTERGDSAVYLCASSTHLAGGAEQFFGPGTRLTVL.

The rearrangement links TRBV5-4 to TRBJ2-1; the D is unclear. V lost 1 base, J lost 3 bases, and 5 bases lay in between. Germline-derived CDR1 and CDR2 are SGHNT and YYREEE (reference sequence). This CDR3 has 13 amino acids. The CDR3 DNA sequence: TGTGCCAGCAGCTTGTCCAGCTACAATGAGCAGTTCTTC. The encoded protein is CASSLSSYNEQFF.

The rearrangement joins TRBV6-2 or TRBV6-3 to TRBJ2-1, with a weak D call TRBD2 (6 bases). Germline V gene lookup returns CDR1 MNHEY and CDR2 SVGEGT. CDR3 size: 20 residues. V was cut by 0 bases and J by 3 bases, with 24 bases left in between. CDR3 loop: CASSYSIEDFTGLNYNEQFF. CDR3 sequence (DNA): TGTGCCAGCAGTTACTCGATCGAGGACTTTACGGGACTTAACTACAATGAGCAGTTCTTC.

V is TRBV19 and J is TRBJ1-1; possibly TRBD1 for D (5 bases). Germline assignment: CDR1 LNHDA and CDR2 SQIVND (reference sequence). This CDR3 is built from 16 residues. V was trimmed by 9 bases and J by 1 base, leaving 21 bases between them. The CDR3 sequence: CASWGGPATWNTEAFF. As DNA, the CDR3 is TGTGCCAGCTGGGGGGGACCAGCCACGTGGAACACTGAAGCTTTCTTT.

The chain is built from TRBV5-1 and TRBJ2-3; D uncertain. Germline values: CDR1 SGHRS, CDR2 YFSETQ. CDR3 length: 15 amino acids. V lost 0 bases, J lost 0 bases, and 8 bases lay in between. The CDR3 region has the DNA TGCGCCAGCAGCTTGGGAGCACCTAGCACAGATACGCAGTATTTT. Encoded protein: CASSLGAPSTDTQYF. Looking up the rest from reference TRBV5-1 and TRBJ2-3 gives the full variable domain: KAGVTQTPRYLIKTRGQQVTLSCSPISGHRSVSWYQQTPGQGLQFLFEYFSETQRNKGNFPGRFSGRQFSNSRSEMNVSTLELGDSALYLCASSLGAPSTDTQYFGPGTRLTVL.

The V and J genes are TRBV5-1 and TRBJ2-6; 8 nucleotides match TRBD1. The CDR3 is 17 residues long. The V segment lost 2 bases and the J segment 0 bases; nucleotides outside the gene matches: 4. Germline loops: CDR1 SGHRS, CDR2 YFSETQ. The CDR3 sequence: CASSFLTGDSGANVLTF. The CDR3 nucleotides are TGCGCCAGCAGCTTTCTGACAGGGGACTCTGGGGCCAACGTCCTGACTTTC.

The J gene is TRBJ2-7, the V gene TRBV5-6; 8 nucleotides agree with TRBD1. V was clipped by 2 bases and J by 7 bases; unmatched bases: 14. In germline, CDR1 is SGHDT, CDR2 YYEEEE. The CDR3 runs to 16 residues. The CDR3 DNA sequence: TGTGCCAGCAGCTTAGGCCCGGTTACAGGGGGGTATGAGCAGTACTTC. Translation: CASSLGPVTGGYEQYF.

The chain recombines TRBV4-1 with TRBJ1-3; TRBD1 matches 7 bases. The CDR3 spans 16 residues. V shed 0 bases and J 8 bases; nucleotides not matched to a gene: 10. The germline V gene encodes CDR1 MGHRA and CDR2 YSYEKL. Here the CDR3 reads CASSQEIGTVYDTIYF. DNA for the CDR3: TGCGCCAGCAGCCAAGAGATTGGGACAGTCTATGACACCATATATTTT.

About this clone itself: At one end the junction does not follow the germline gene, possibly because of a read error. This sequence joins TRBV11-2 and TRBJ2-5; a weak D match, TRBD2 (6 bases). Germline values: CDR1 SGHAT, CDR2 FQNNGV. The CDR3 has 14 residues. The CDR3 DNA reads TGTGCCAGCAGCCTAGAGGCTAGCGCAGAGACCCAGTACTTC. This translates into CASSLEASAETQYF.

V is TRBV4-2 and J is TRBJ2-2; D is unresolved. V shed 0 bases and J shed 2 bases, with 7 bases lying between them. This CDR3 region has 15 residues. Germline CDR1 is LGHNA and CDR2 is YNFKEQ. The CDR3 DNA is TGTGCCAGCAGCCAAGAGTCTAGTAACACCGGGGAGCTGTTTTTT. Translating it yields CASSQESSNTGELFF.

The chain is built from TRBV6-5 and TRBJ1-1; tentative D call: TRBD1 (6 bases). The V gene's germline CDR1 is MNHEY and CDR2 SVGAGI. V was clipped by 7 bases and J by 3 bases, with 18 bases between them. The CDR3 is made up of 15 amino acids. Here the CDR3 DNA reads TGTGCCAGCACCCTGGCGGGGGGCTGGGACACTGAAGCTTTCTTT. Translating it yields CASTLAGGWDTEAFF.

The chain uses TRBV5-1 and TRBJ2-5; D is unresolved. Germline V gene lookup returns CDR1 SGHRS and CDR2 YFSETQ. This CDR3 has 14 amino acids. Deletions cut 0 bases from V and 9 bases from J, with 15 bases between. CDR3 coding DNA: TGCGCCAGCAGCTTGGCCCCCCCCTCGTATGCCCAGTACTTC. Its protein product is CASSLAPPSYAQYF.

This chain joins TRBV12-3 or TRBV12-4 and TRBJ2-1, with TRBD1 matching 11 bases. This CDR3 spans 13 amino acids. V dropped 6 bases and J dropped 9; count of bases not matched to a gene: 4. CDR3 amino acids: CASRGTGGGEQFF. The DNA of the CDR3 is TGTGCCAGCAGAGGGACAGGGGGTGGTGAGCAGTTCTTC.

This clone was detected once. CDR3 DNA: TGTGCCAGCAGCTTGGGACAGGGGAGTGAAGCTTTCTTT. This gives the protein CASSLGQGSEAFF. The chain joins TRBV5-5 to TRBJ1-1, with 8 bases matching TRBD1. Germline V lookup: CDR1 SGHKS, CDR2 YYEKEE (reference sequence). The CDR3 is 13 residues long. The junction had 2 bases not matched to a gene; V was cut back by 0 bases and J by 7 bases.

A few counts support this clone. V is TRBV19 and J is TRBJ1-5, with D unclear. The germline V gene encodes CDR1 LNHDA and CDR2 SQIVND (reference sequence). V was shortened by 5 bases and J by 0 bases, with 11 bases between the two germline ends. The CDR3 has 15 amino acids. CDR3 loop: CASSPIRYSNQPQHF. The CDR3 DNA reads as TGTGCCAGTAGTCCAATACGCTATAGCAATCAGCCCCAGCATTTT.

The chain has TRBV18 and TRBJ1-6; TRBD1 matches 7 bases. The V and J ends lost 3 bases and 7 bases, in that order; junction bases with no gene match: 3. The CDR3 sequence is 14 residues long. The germline gives CDR1 KGHSH, CDR2 LQKENI. CDR3 in amino acids: CASSPGQENSPLHF. The CDR3 nucleotides are TGTGCCAGCTCACCCGGACAGGAAAATTCACCCCTCCACTTT.

This chain joins TRBV3-1 (or the pseudogene TRBV3-2) and TRBJ1-2; D not resolved. V lost 2 bases and J lost 8, with 15 bases in between. Per germline, CDR1 LGHDT and CDR2 YNNKEL (reference sequence). This CDR3 has 14 amino acids. The CDR3 DNA follows: TGTGCCAGCAGCCAAAAGTGGAGTCCCCTAGGCTACACCTTC. The encoded protein is CASSQKWSPLGYTF.

This clone was seen just once. The rearrangement joins TRBV28 to TRBJ2-4, with 13 bases matching TRBD2. Germline V gene sequence: CDR1 MDHEN, CDR2 SYDVKM. CDR3 length: 16 residues. Unmatched junction bases numbered 7, after V lost 5 bases and J lost 6 bases. For the CDR3, the DNA is TGTGCCAGCAGTCCTGGGACTAGCGGGATGGGAAACATTCAGTACTTC. Amino acids: CASSPGTSGMGNIQYF.

This sequence joins TRBV19 and TRBJ1-2; D unresolved. Germline V lookup: CDR1 LNHDA, CDR2 SQIVND (reference sequence). V gave up 7 bases and J gave up 4 bases, with 13 bases separating them. CDR3 length: 13 residues. The CDR3 DNA sequence: TGTGCCAGTATACGGGGAGGTACCTATGGCTACACCTTC. Translated, it gives CASIRGGTYGYTF.

This sequence joins TRBV11-3 and TRBJ2-2; TRBD2 matches at 10 bases. Unmatched junction bases numbered 8, after V lost 5 bases and J lost 2 bases. The CDR3 spans 17 residues. The germline V gene has CDR1 SGHNT and CDR2 YENEEA. CDR3 coding DNA: TGTGCCAGCAGCAAACCGGGACTAGCGAGTAACACCGGGGAGCTGTTTTTT. This translates into CASSKPGLASNTGELFF. Full variable domain (missing parts from reference TRBV11-3 and TRBJ2-2): EAGVVQSPRYKIIEKKQPVAFWCNPISGHNTLYWYLQNLGQGPELLIRYENEEAVDDSQLPKDRFSAERLKGVDSTLKIQPAELGDSAVYLCASSKPGLASNTGELFFGEGSRLTVL.

Only a few counts were recorded for this clone. J is TRBJ2-3 and V is TRBV7-3; D remains ambiguous. Germline CDR1 SGHTA, CDR2 FQGTGA. V lost 0 bases, J lost 1 base, and 5 bases lay in between. The CDR3 contains 14 residues. CDR3 coding DNA: TGTGCCAGCAGCTTAACGGCAGGCACAGATACGCAGTATTTT. Its protein product is CASSLTAGTDTQYF.

The rearrangement uses TRBV19 and TRBJ1-4; D uncertain. Germline V CDR1 and CDR2: LNHDA, SQIVND (reference sequence). The CDR3 is made up of 13 amino acids. V gave up 7 bases and J gave up 0 bases, with 6 bases separating them. The CDR3 loop is CASIPATNEKLFF. The CDR3 coding sequence is TGTGCCAGTATCCCCGCAACTAATGAAAAACTGTTTTTT.